This TCR beta chain originates from a study of identical twins. Study-wide points: Low generation-probability sequences were in excess among twin-shared out-of-frame alpha sequences. Conclusions rested on cross-sectional statistics rather than following the same donors.

TCRdb ran MiXCR on the 5' RACE reads and lists one entry per CDR3 protein. The sample holds approximately 1.8 million distinct CDR3 sequences, around 29% seen once. Points on this clonotype: Its specificity is not known.

With 4 bases clipped from V and 13 bases from J, the junction kept 13 bases outside the gene matches. This CDR3 region has 16 residues. Germline-derived CDR1 and CDR2 are MNHNS and SASEGT. Material: cord blood. The chain recombines TRBV6-1 with TRBJ2-4; 13 bases agree with TRBD2. This receptor was identified in a newborn girl in good health. The CDR3 DNA reads TGTGCCAGCAGTGCAAGGACTAGCGGGGGCCAAGAGTCCCAGTACTTC. It is translated as CASSARTSGGQESQYF.